The T cell receptor beta chain under discussion was sequenced for a study of T cell responses to AZD1222 COVID-19 vaccine. Across the study: The study pooled second doses at about 4 or about 12 weeks. Whole-study results and caveats: Every sample of the repertoires postdated the peak T cell response. Only a handful of people who got AZD1222 tested seropositive at baseline.

Sequencing used immunoSEQ multiplex PCR; TCRdb keeps in-frame clones, though not all of them. Here the sample spans 90,000 to 150,000 clones, 70% to 90% being singletons. Germline V CDR1 and CDR2: MRHNA, SNTAGT. The ends lost 3 bases at V and 2 bases at J; junction bases unmatched: 1. The length of the CDR3 is 14 residues. Turning to this clone: Its cognate antigen is unknown.

The chain employs TRBV6-4 and TRBJ2-5; 9 nucleotides line up with TRBD1. The sequencing used peripheral blood, collected on day 0 of AZD1222 vaccination. This TCR was recovered from an adult in good health. The DNA of the CDR3 is TGTGCCAGCAGTGAGACAGGGGGACAAGAGACCCAGTACTTC. It yields the protein CASSETGGQETQYF.